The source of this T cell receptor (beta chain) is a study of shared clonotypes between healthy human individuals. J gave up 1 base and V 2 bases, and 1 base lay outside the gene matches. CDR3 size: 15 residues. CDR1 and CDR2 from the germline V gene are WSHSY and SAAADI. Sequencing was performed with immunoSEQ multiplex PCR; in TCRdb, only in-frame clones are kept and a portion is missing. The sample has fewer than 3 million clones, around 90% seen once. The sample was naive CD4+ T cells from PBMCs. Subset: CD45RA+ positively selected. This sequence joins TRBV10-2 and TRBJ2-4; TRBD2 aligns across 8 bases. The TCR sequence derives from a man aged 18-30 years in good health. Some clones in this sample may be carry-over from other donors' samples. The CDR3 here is CASSEKRGAKNIQYF. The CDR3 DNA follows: TGCGCCAGCAGTGAGAAGCGGGGGGCCAAAAACATTCAGTACTTC.